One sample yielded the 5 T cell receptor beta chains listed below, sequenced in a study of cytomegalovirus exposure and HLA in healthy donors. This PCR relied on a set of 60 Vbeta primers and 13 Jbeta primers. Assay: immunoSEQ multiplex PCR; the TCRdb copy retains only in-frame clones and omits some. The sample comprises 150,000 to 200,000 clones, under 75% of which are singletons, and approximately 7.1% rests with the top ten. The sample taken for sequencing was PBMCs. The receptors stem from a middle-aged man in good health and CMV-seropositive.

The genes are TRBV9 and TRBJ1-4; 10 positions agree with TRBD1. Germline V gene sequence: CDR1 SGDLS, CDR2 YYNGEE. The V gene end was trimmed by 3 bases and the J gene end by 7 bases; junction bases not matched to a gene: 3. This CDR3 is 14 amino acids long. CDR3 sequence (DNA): TGTGCCAGCAGCGGCGGGACAGGGGTTGAAAAACTGTTTTTT. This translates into CASSGGTGVEKLFF.

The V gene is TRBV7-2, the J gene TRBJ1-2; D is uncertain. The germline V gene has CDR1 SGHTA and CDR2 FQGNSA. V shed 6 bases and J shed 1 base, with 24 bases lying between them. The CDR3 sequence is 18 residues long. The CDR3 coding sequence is TGTGCCAGCAGATCACGACGGGATAATACACTCCTTAACTATGGCTACACCTTC. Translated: CASRSRRDNTLLNYGYTF.

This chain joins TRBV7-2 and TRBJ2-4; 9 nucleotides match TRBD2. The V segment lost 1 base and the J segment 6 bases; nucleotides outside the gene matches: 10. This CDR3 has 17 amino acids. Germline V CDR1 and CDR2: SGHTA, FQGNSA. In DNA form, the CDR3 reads TGTGCCAGCAGCTTAGATTTGGATAGCGGGGGTATAAACATTCAGTACTTC. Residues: CASSLDLDSGGINIQYF.

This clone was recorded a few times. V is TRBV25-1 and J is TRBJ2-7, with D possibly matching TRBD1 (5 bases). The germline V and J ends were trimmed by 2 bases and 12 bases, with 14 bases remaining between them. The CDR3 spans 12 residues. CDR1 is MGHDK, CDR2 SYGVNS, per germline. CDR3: CASSEGRAGPYF. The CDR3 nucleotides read TGTGCCAGCAGTGAAGGACGGGCAGGGCCGTACTTC.

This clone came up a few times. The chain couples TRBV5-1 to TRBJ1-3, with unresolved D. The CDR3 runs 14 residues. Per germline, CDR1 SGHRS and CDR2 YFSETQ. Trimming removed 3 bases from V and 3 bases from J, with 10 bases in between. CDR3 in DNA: TGCGCCAGCAGCTCTCAGTCTGGTGGAAACACCATATATTTT. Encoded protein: CASSSQSGGNTIYF.